Below are 24 T cell receptor beta chains sequenced from a single sample in a study of blood T cell repertoires in COVID-19. Data came from immunoSEQ multiplex PCR; TCRdb stores just in-frame clones and leaves some out. The profile shows about 210,000 clones, about 84% of them singletons. The sample was PBMCs or T cells enriched from blood (not recorded which). These receptors were obtained from a man aged 30 to 45 with acute COVID-19.

Here the CDR3 reads CASGQAGAAFF. CDR3 sequence (DNA): TGTGCTAGTGGTCAAGCAGGGGCAGCTTTCTTT. V usage is TRBV12-5 and J usage is TRBJ1-1, with TRBD1 as a possible D gene (6 bases). The CDR3 loop spans 11 amino acids. V lost 5 bases and J 10 bases, leaving 11 bases between the germline ends. In germline, CDR1 is LGHNT, CDR2 FRNRAP.

The V call is TRBV3-1 (or the pseudogene TRBV3-2), the J call TRBJ2-7; 7 positions match TRBD1. The CDR3 covers 13 residues. The V segment lost 3 bases and the J segment 6 bases; nucleotides outside the gene matches: 5. CDR1 and CDR2 (germline): LGHDT, YNNKEL (reference sequence). The chain's CDR3 is CASSQARQGEQYF. The CDR3 nucleotides read TGTGCCAGCAGCCAGGCCCGACAGGGCGAGCAGTACTTC.

This clone was seen just once. This sequence joins TRBV30 and TRBJ1-3, with D uncertain. CDR3 length equals 15 residues. CDR1 and CDR2 (germline): GTSNPN, SVGIG (reference sequence). Between the trimmed V and J ends, which lost 3 bases and 0 bases, there was a span of 12 bases. The CDR3 reads CAWSRGSFSGNTIYF. CDR3 DNA: TGTGCCTGGAGCAGAGGGTCCTTCTCTGGAAACACCATATATTTT.

The V and J genes are TRBV6-5 and TRBJ1-2; weak D call: TRBD1 (6 bases). Germline V gene sequence: CDR1 MNHEY, CDR2 SVGAGI. The V and J ends lost 5 bases and 2 bases respectively, with 9 bases between them. CDR3 length: 13 residues. The CDR3 nucleotides read TGTGCCAGCAGTATTGACAGGAACTATGGCTACACCTTC. It yields the protein CASSIDRNYGYTF.

This chain joins TRBV19 and TRBJ1-6; weak D call: TRBD1 (6 bases). CDR1 is LNHDA and CDR2 is SQIVND in the germline V gene (reference sequence). V dropped 3 bases and J dropped 6 bases, with 15 bases sitting between them. CDR3 length: 16 amino acids. The CDR3 protein is CASSIAGAVGNSPLHF. The CDR3 region has the DNA TGTGCCAGTAGTATTGCGGGGGCTGTTGGTAATTCACCCCTCCACTTT.

The chain links TRBV28 to TRBJ2-1; D is possibly TRBD1 (6 bases). Looked up from germline, CDR1 is MDHEN and CDR2 is SYDVKM. The V gene lost 3 bases and the J gene lost 7 bases, with 16 bases spanning the gap. CDR3 length: 15 amino acids. CDR3 region: CASSFFRGGTNEQFF. CDR3 bases: TGTGCCAGCAGTTTCTTTAGAGGGGGTACAAATGAGCAGTTCTTC.

The chain combines TRBV28 with TRBJ2-2; D gene unclear. Per the germline V gene, CDR1 is MDHEN and CDR2 is SYDVKM. The CDR3 totals 12 residues. V lost 6 bases to trimming and J lost 1 base, with 3 bases between them. The CDR3 coding sequence is TGTGCCAGCAGCTTGAACACCGGGGAGCTGTTTTTT. Amino acids: CASSLNTGELFF.

This chain links TRBV3-1 (or the pseudogene TRBV3-2) with TRBJ2-3; 10 nucleotides line up with TRBD2. Trimming removed 8 bases from V and 2 bases from J; junction bases left unmatched: 7. The CDR3 loop spans 15 amino acids. Germline-derived CDR1 and CDR2 are LGHDT and YNNKEL (reference sequence). The chain's CDR3 is CASVASGGHTDTQYF. The DNA for the CDR3 is TGTGCCAGCGTGGCTAGCGGGGGTCACACAGATACGCAGTATTTT.

This chain joins TRBV28 and TRBJ2-2; TRBD1 aligns across 7 bases. The CDR3 length is 16 residues. In germline, CDR1 is MDHEN, CDR2 SYDVKM. The V segment lost 4 bases and the J segment 6 bases; nucleotides outside the gene matches: 11. CDR3 region: CASSSPGQDRAGELFF. The CDR3 DNA follows: TGTGCCAGCAGTTCCCCAGGACAGGATCGGGCCGGGGAGCTGTTTTTT.

The V call is TRBV11-2, the J call TRBJ1-1; no firm D call. The CDR3 totals 13 residues. Germline V CDR1 and CDR2: SGHAT, FQNNGV. Between the trimmed V and J ends, which lost 5 bases and 0 bases, there was a span of 7 bases. This CDR3 reads CASSLGVNTEAFF. Here the CDR3 DNA reads TGTGCCAGCAGCCTAGGAGTGAACACTGAAGCTTTCTTT.

The rearrangement uses TRBV24-1 and TRBJ2-5; 7 bases map to TRBD1. The V gene end was trimmed by 4 bases and the J gene end by 4 bases; junction bases not matched to a gene: 2. The CDR3 is made up of 13 amino acids. Germline CDR1 reads KGHDR; CDR2 reads SFDVKD. The CDR3 here is CATSDRQGETQYF. For the CDR3, the DNA is TGTGCCACCAGTGACAGACAGGGAGAGACCCAGTACTTC.

This sequence joins TRBV5-5 and TRBJ1-4, with 7 bases matching TRBD1. Germline loops: CDR1 SGHKS, CDR2 YYEKEE (reference sequence). The V and J ends lost 1 base and 5 bases, in that order; junction bases with no gene match: 5. The CDR3 sequence is 15 residues long. The CDR3 is CASSLRAGGNEKLFF. The DNA for the CDR3 is TGTGCCAGCAGCTTGCGGGCAGGGGGAAATGAAAAACTGTTTTTT.

J is TRBJ1-5 and V is TRBV6-5; no definite D call. The V end was cut by 8 bases, the J end by 0 bases, with 8 bases between. The CDR3 is 13 residues long. The germline CDR1 and CDR2 sequences are MNHEY and SVGAGI. The CDR3 DNA reads TGTGCCAGCGCGGTTTATAGCAATCAGCCCCAGCATTTT. Residues: CASAVYSNQPQHF.

For the CDR3, the DNA is TGTGCCAGCAGCTCCTCAGGGTCGGAGACCCAGTACTTC. Its translation: CASSSSGSETQYF. This chain connects TRBV11-3 to TRBJ2-5, with D perhaps TRBD1 (5 bases). The V gene lost 4 bases and the J gene lost 5 bases, with 11 bases spanning the gap. Germline V gene data show CDR1 as SGHNT and CDR2 as YENEEA. This CDR3 is built from 13 residues.

V gene TRBV19 combines with J gene TRBJ2-4, with 10 bases lining up with TRBD2. After removal of 3 bases from V and 0 bases from J, the junction contained 8 bases not matched to a gene. Germline CDR1 and CDR2: LNHDA and SQIVND (reference sequence). CDR3 length: 18 residues. The CDR3 reads CASSISLLAGLAKNIQYF. CDR3 in DNA: TGTGCCAGTAGTATTTCCTTACTAGCGGGGCTAGCCAAAAACATTCAGTACTTC. Variable domain in full (rest from reference TRBV19 and TRBJ2-4): DGGITQSPKYLFRKEGQNVTLSCEQNLNHDAMYWYRQDPGQGLRLIYYSQIVNDFQKGDIAEGYSVSREKKESFPLTVTSAQKNPTAFYLCASSISLLAGLAKNIQYFGAGTRLSVL.

A single count supports this clone. This sequence joins TRBV7-6 and TRBJ2-7; TRBD1 agrees at 9 bases. This CDR3 has 15 amino acids. Germline CDR1 is SGHVS and CDR2 is FNYEAQ. V dropped 3 bases and J dropped 7; count of bases not matched to a gene: 10. The CDR3 reads CASSFFRDRAYEQYF. The CDR3 DNA reads as TGTGCCAGCAGCTTCTTCCGGGACAGGGCTTATGAGCAGTACTTC.

This clone was detected only a few times. The chain joins TRBV4-1 to TRBJ1-5; D is uncertain. The CDR3 sequence is 17 residues long. V was cut by 1 base and J by 0 bases, with 13 bases left in between. Germline CDR1 MGHRA, CDR2 YSYEKL. The CDR3 here is CASSQGVGGVSNQPQHF. CDR3 bases: TGCGCCAGCAGCCAAGGGGTTGGAGGCGTTAGCAATCAGCCCCAGCATTTT.

This sequence joins TRBV6-1 and TRBJ1-2; D is unresolved. Germline CDR1 MNHNS, CDR2 SASEGT. This CDR3 spans 16 amino acids. V lost 0 bases, J lost 4 bases, and 15 bases lay in between. CDR3 protein: CASSEAVSRQGYGYTF. The CDR3 bases are TGTGCCAGCAGTGAAGCTGTCAGTCGACAAGGCTATGGCTACACCTTC.

CDR3 DNA sequence: TGTGCCAGCAGCTTGGGGGACAGGGGGGGTGAAAAACTGTTTTTT. It is translated as CASSLGDRGGEKLFF. V and J are TRBV5-4 and TRBJ1-4, with TRBD1 matching 11 bases. Germline assignment: CDR1 SGHNT and CDR2 YYREEE (reference sequence). The V gene end was trimmed by 0 bases and the J gene end by 7 bases; junction bases not matched to a gene: 2. This CDR3 has 15 residues. Variable domain in full (rest from reference TRBV5-4 and TRBJ1-4): ETGVTQSPTHLIKTRGQQVTLRCSSQSGHNTVSWYQQALGQGPQFIFQYYREEENGRGNFPPRFSGLQFPNYSSELNVNALELDDSALYLCASSLGDRGGEKLFFGSGTQLSVL.

This clone was observed a single time. The rearrangement links TRBV19 to TRBJ1-5; TRBD1 might be the D (5 bases). Trimming shortened V by 7 bases and J by 4 bases, and 11 bases separated the two germline ends. Germline CDR1 and CDR2: LNHDA and SQIVND (reference sequence). This CDR3 contains 13 residues. This CDR3 is CASKQAGNQPQHF. CDR3 sequence (DNA): TGTGCCAGTAAACAGGCAGGGAATCAGCCCCAGCATTTT.

The CDR3: CASAWTGQGAYYEQYF. The DNA of the CDR3 is TGTGCTAGTGCCTGGACGGGACAGGGCGCTTATTACGAGCAGTACTTC. The chain recombines TRBV12-5 with TRBJ2-7; 9 bases line up with TRBD1. Trimming at V came to 7 bases and at J to 4 bases, leaving 14 bases not matched to a gene. CDR1 LGHNT and CDR2 FRNRAP come from the germline V gene. The CDR3 loop spans 16 amino acids. The full variable domain, with the rest looked up from reference TRBV12-5 and TRBJ2-7, is DARVTQTPRHKVTEMGQEVTMRCQPILGHNTVFWYRQTMMQGLELLAYFRNRAPLDDSGMPKDRFSAEMPDATLATLKIQPSEPRDSAVYFCASAWTGQGAYYEQYFGPGTRLTVT.

This clone was detected only once. The chain is built from TRBV19 and TRBJ2-7; 11 positions match TRBD1. CDR3 length: 15 residues. Germline trimming cut 2 bases from V and 2 bases from J; bases unmatched to any gene: 2. Germline lookup yields CDR1 LNHDA and CDR2 SQIVND (reference sequence). CDR3 protein: CASSIPGQGAYEQYF. As DNA, the CDR3 is TGTGCCAGTAGTATACCGGGACAGGGGGCCTACGAGCAGTACTTC.

The V gene is TRBV28, the J gene TRBJ2-1; TRBD2 is a possible D gene (5 bases). This CDR3 has 12 residues. Trimming cost V 6 bases and J 14 bases, with 17 bases left between them. Germline V lookup: CDR1 MDHEN, CDR2 SYDVKM. This CDR3 reads CASRTTRAIKFF. Written as DNA, the CDR3 is TGTGCCAGCAGAACAACTAGGGCAATTAAGTTCTTC. Based on the CDR3 plus reference TRBV28 and TRBJ2-1, the full variable domain is DVKVTQSSRYLVKRTGEKVFLECVQDMDHENMFWYRQDPGLGLRLIYFSYDVKMKEKGDIPEGYSVSREKKERFSLILESASTNQTSMYLCASRTTRAIKFFGPGTRLTVL.

The chain uses TRBV18 and TRBJ2-5, with 7 bases matching TRBD2. The CDR3 length is 14 residues. CDR1 and CDR2 from the germline V gene are KGHSH and LQKENI. V lost 4 bases and J lost 4; bases outside the gene matches: 6. CDR3 in DNA: TGTGCCAGCTCACTTCAGACGGGGGGAGAGACCCAGTACTTC. Translation: CASSLQTGGETQYF.